This T cell receptor (beta chain) was captured by sequencing in a study of blood T cell repertoires in COVID-19 (dated by TCRdb to about 2020). A note on the overall study: Samples covering the acute and convalescent phases of COVID-19 were provided by collaborators in the United States, Italy and Spain. The material from the prospective study consisted of cDNA or gDNA derived from T cells, B-cell-depleted T cells, or PBMCs. The dataset comprised deeply sampled blood TCRbeta repertoires from subjects exposed to, actively infected with, or recovered from COVID-19. A freely available public database, intended as a resource for researchers studying the immune response to SARS-CoV-2, is where the repertoires were released. The samples were drawn from the first 160 participants of the ongoing ImmuneRACE study and from over 950 subjects provided by 6 global collaborators. A de-identified subject ID, COVID-19 status, age in years and sex were almost always included in the sample metadata. Where available, HLA class I and class II types were taken from metadata supplied by the sample provider and were not determined by assay-based typing.

Points on this clone: Its antigen remains unidentified. Within one base of it there is no much larger clone, and no base qualities were kept.

One collaborating source in Seattle enrolled patients during active infection and followed them longitudinally through the course of disease. Each collaborating institution followed its own protocols to collect whole blood in K2EDTA tubes. For TCRbeta analysis, collaborators shipped samples in one of three forms: frozen whole blood, isolated PBMCs, or DNA extracted from either of those sample types. Results the study describes overall, beyond this receptor: The quantity of clinical and demographic metadata differed by source and by participant and was supplied without curation.

The immunoSEQ Assay, a bias-controlled multiplex PCR, was used to amplify TCRbeta CDR3 regions from genomic DNA. On the study's bioinformatics: Nucleated cell counts per sample were estimated from amplification of reference gene primers within the assay. Sequence reads were collapsed and filtered to measure the absolute abundance of every unique TCRbeta CDR3 rearrangement. For each sample, productive Simpson clonality was calculated as the square root of Simpson's diversity index across productive rearrangements. The source is immuneACCESS, and TCRdb retained only in-frame sequences with V and J called. Part of the clones is not carried over; for the studies checked, unresolved V genes explain less than half of this, and the remainder is unexplained. D and trimming come from the DNA, and the V and J calls and clone size come from that table. Across this sample there are about 96,000 clones, with approximately 90% seen only once. Together, the top ten hold 4.2% of the sample.

The sequencing sample was made of peripheral blood. The TCR was taken from a human donor with COVID-19, enrolled during active disease. The donor label of this sample is uncertain.

This receptor carries the CDR3 CASSITVGVGEQFF. The DNA is as follows: TGTGCCAGCAGCATCACCGTCGGAGTCGGCGAGCAGTTCTTC. The rearranged chain carries TRBV7-9 and TRBJ2-1; no D gene can be assigned with confidence. V is shortened by 5 bases, J by 10 bases, and the region joining them spans 18 bases. Including cysteine and phenylalanine, the CDR3 has 14 amino acids. Kept here is only the CDR3 DNA, which spans 42 bases and is read in frame from base 1. Reading the germline V gene (reference sequence) gives CDR1 SEHNR and CDR2 FQNEAQ. The CDR3, completed at both ends by the reference TRBV7-9 and TRBJ2-1 genes, gives the full variable domain DTGVSQNPRHKITKRGQNVTFRCDPISEHNRLYWYRQTLGQGPEFLTYFQNEAQLEKSRLLSDRFSAERPKGSFSTLEIQRTEQGDSAMYLCASSITVGVGEQFFGPGTRLTVL.